The 9 T cell receptor beta chains listed next were all sequenced from one sample in a study of shared T cell receptors in the human thymus. TCRdb's copy holds only in-frame clones and misses some; the assay was immunoSEQ multiplex PCR. Of hundreds of thousands of clones listed, approximately 88% are singletons. These data were also filed under a second study, of human thymus T cells.

What was sequenced was thymocytes. Every receptor here comes from a boy under three years old with a congenital heart defect.

The rearrangement uses TRBV27 and TRBJ2-3; D is unclear. V was clipped by 4 bases and J by 0 bases, with 11 bases between them. This CDR3 is built from 15 residues. The germline V gene encodes CDR1 MNHEY and CDR2 SMNVEV (reference sequence). The CDR3 DNA reads TGTGCCAGCAGTTGCCCCAGGTGTAGCACAGATACGCAGTATTTT. Translated: CASSCPRCSTDTQYF.

In nucleotides, the CDR3 is TGTGCCAGCAGCCCACGACAGGGTCGCTTTTCCGAGCAGTACTTC. This sequence encodes CASSPRQGRFSEQYF. The chain links TRBV11-2 to TRBJ2-7, with 7 bases fitting TRBD1. This CDR3 contains 15 residues. The junction had 13 bases not matched to a gene; V was cut back by 5 bases and J by 6 bases. CDR1 and CDR2 (germline): SGHAT, FQNNGV.

The chain carries TRBV6-5 and TRBJ2-2; TRBD2 matches at 8 bases. Looked up from germline, CDR1 is MNHEY and CDR2 is SVGAGI. The CDR3 totals 15 residues. V gave up 5 bases and J gave up 6 bases; unmatched junction bases: 8. Here the CDR3 reads CASSKSGSWPGELFF. Here the CDR3 DNA reads TGTGCCAGCAGTAAGAGCGGGAGCTGGCCCGGGGAGCTGTTTTTT.

The rearrangement links TRBV28 to TRBJ1-2; D remains ambiguous. Deletions cut 5 bases from V and 4 bases from J, with 11 bases between. The CDR3 has 13 residues. From germline, CDR1 is MDHEN and CDR2 SYDVKM. The CDR3 DNA reads TGTGCCAGCAGTCTCACAGAGAGCTATGGCTACACCTTC. Translating it yields CASSLTESYGYTF.

The gene calls are TRBV6-4 and TRBJ2-3; D is unresolved. Germline-derived CDR1 and CDR2 are MRHNA and SNTAGT. The CDR3 is made up of 17 amino acids. V lost 0 bases, J lost 0 bases, and 13 bases lay in between. The CDR3 region is CASSDSIRGGSTDTQYF. DNA for the CDR3: TGTGCCAGCAGTGACTCGATACGCGGCGGTAGCACAGATACGCAGTATTTT.

This chain links TRBV7-9 with TRBJ1-4; TRBD1 agrees at 10 bases. Germline CDR1 is SEHNR and CDR2 is FQNEAQ (reference sequence). The V and J ends lost 7 bases and 8 bases, in that order; junction bases with no gene match: 13. The CDR3 runs to 16 residues. The chain's CDR3 is CASTAVGDRGGEKLFF. CDR3 coding DNA: TGTGCCAGCACCGCGGTCGGGGACAGGGGAGGAGAAAAACTGTTTTTT.

Regarding this clone: This same CDR3 is encoded by further DNA sequences in the sample. V usage is TRBV29-1 and J usage is TRBJ1-2; D ambiguous. Between the trimmed V and J ends, which lost 3 bases and 5 bases, there was a span of 22 bases. Germline CDR1 SQVTM, CDR2 ANQGSEA. The CDR3 length is 16 residues. CDR3 sequence reads: CSVDKVQAQSSYGYTF. DNA of the CDR3: TGCAGCGTTGATAAGGTGCAGGCGCAGAGCTCGTATGGCTACACCTTC.

J is TRBJ2-1 and V is TRBV11-3; 12 positions agree with TRBD2. The junction had 16 bases not matched to a gene; V was cut back by 3 bases and J by 10 bases. The length of the CDR3 is 18 residues. Germline loops: CDR1 SGHNT, CDR2 YENEEA. DNA for the CDR3: TGTGCCAGCAGCTTTCAGAGTCGAGGACTAGCGGGGCCAAGGGAGCAGTTCTTC. Translation gives CASSFQSRGLAGPREQFF.

The chain has TRBV5-4 and TRBJ1-1; 7 bases are a match to TRBD1. V shed 4 bases, J shed 1 base, and the junction held 7 bases outside the gene matches. CDR3 length equals 15 residues. Germline V gene data show CDR1 as SGHNT and CDR2 as YYREEE (reference sequence). CDR3 region: CASSPMGQPNTEAFF. The CDR3 DNA sequence: TGTGCCAGCAGCCCAATGGGACAGCCGAACACTGAAGCTTTCTTT.